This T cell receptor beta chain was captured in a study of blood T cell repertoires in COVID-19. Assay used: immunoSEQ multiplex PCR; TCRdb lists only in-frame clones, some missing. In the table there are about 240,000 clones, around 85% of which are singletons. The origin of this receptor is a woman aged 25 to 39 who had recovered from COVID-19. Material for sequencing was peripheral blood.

The CDR3 DNA follows: TGTGCCAGCAGTTTAATAAGGGGCTCTAACTATGGCTACACCTTC. It encodes CASSLIRGSNYGYTF. The chain couples TRBV27 to TRBJ1-2; perhaps TRBD1 as D (5 bases). Trimming pared 2 bases from V and 0 bases from J, leaving 10 bases between. This CDR3 spans 15 amino acids. Germline loops: CDR1 MNHEY, CDR2 SMNVEV (reference sequence).